The sequence of this TCR beta chain was determined in a study of preoperative IRX-2 immunotherapy in early breast cancer. Profiled with immunoSEQ multiplex PCR; TCRdb holds only in-frame clones, not every one. The table lists about 27,000 clones, 78% of them singletons. The treatment: preoperative locoregional IRX-2 cytokine immunotherapy. This CDR3 spans 13 amino acids. Deletions cut 4 bases from V and 0 bases from J, with 4 bases between. The sequence came from a human donor with breast cancer. The sequencing here drew on lymph node tissue, taken before IRX-2 immunotherapy. The V gene is TRBV7-1, the J gene TRBJ1-3; unclear D gene. TRBV7-1 is an open reading frame, and its role is uncertain. CDR3 in DNA: TGTGCCAGCAGCTTTTACTCTGGAAACACCATATATTTT. The encoded protein is CASSFYSGNTIYF.